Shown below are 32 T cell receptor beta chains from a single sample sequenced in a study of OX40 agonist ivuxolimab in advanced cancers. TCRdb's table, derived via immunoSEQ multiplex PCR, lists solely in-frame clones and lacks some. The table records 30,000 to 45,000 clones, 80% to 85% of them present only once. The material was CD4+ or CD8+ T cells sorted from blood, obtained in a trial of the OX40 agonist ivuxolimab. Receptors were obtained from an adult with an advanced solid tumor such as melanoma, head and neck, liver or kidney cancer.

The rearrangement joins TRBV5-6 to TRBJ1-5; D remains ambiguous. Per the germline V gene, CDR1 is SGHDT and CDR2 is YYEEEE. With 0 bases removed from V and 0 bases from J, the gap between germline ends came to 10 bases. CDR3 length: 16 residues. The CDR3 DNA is TGTGCCAGCAGCTTGGGTCCCCCCAGTAGCAATCAGCCCCAGCATTTT. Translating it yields CASSLGPPSSNQPQHF. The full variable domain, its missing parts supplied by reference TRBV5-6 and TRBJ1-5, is DAGVTQSPTHLIKTRGQQVTLRCSPKSGHDTVSWYQQALGQGPQFIFQYYEEEERQRGNFPDRFSGHQFPNYSSELNVNALLLGDSALYLCASSLGPPSSNQPQHFGDGTRLSIL.

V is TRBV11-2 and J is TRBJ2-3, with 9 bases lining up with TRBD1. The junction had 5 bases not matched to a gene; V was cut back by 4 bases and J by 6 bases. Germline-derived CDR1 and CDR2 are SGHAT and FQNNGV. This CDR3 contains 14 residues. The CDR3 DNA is TGTGCCAGCAGCTCGACAGGGGGAGCTGATACGCAGTATTTT. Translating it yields CASSSTGGADTQYF.

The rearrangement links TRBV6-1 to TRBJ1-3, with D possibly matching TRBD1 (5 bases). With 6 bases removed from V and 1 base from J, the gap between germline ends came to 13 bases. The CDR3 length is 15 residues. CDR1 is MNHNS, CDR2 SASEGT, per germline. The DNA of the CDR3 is TGTGCCAGCAGGGGACCGGAGTTTTCTGGAAACACCATATATTTT. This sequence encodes CASRGPEFSGNTIYF.

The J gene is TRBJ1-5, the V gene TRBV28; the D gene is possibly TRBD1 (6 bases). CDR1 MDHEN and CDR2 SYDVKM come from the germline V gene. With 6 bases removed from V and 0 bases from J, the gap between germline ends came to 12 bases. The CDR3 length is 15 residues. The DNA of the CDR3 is TGTGCCAGCAGATCACAGGGATATAGCAATCAGCCCCAGCATTTT. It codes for CASRSQGYSNQPQHF.

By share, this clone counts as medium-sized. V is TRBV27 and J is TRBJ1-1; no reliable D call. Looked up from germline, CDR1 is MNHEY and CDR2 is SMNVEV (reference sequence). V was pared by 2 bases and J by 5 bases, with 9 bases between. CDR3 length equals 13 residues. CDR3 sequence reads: CASSLIKATEAFF. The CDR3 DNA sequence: TGTGCCAGCAGTTTAATTAAGGCAACTGAAGCTTTCTTT.

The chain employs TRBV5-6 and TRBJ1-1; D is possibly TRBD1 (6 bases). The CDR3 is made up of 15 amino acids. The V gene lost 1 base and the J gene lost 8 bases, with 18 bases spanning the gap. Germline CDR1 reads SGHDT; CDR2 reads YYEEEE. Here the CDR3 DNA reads TGTGCCAGCAGCTTGTTATGGACAGCCCCCGCGGAAGCTTTCTTT. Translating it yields CASSLLWTAPAEAFF. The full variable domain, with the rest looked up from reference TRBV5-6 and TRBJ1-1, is DAGVTQSPTHLIKTRGQQVTLRCSPKSGHDTVSWYQQALGQGPQFIFQYYEEEERQRGNFPDRFSGHQFPNYSSELNVNALLLGDSALYLCASSLLWTAPAEAFFGQGTRLTVV.

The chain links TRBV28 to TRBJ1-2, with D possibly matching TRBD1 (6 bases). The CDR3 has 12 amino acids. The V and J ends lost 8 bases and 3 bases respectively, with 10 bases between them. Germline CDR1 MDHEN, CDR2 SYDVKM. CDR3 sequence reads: CASSDSDYGYTF. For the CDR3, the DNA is TGTGCCAGCTCGGACAGTGACTATGGCTACACCTTC.

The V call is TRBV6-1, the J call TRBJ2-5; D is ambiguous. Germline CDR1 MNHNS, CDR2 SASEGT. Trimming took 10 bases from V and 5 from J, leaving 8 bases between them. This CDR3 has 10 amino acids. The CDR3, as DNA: TGTGCCACCAAGGAGGAGACCCAGTACTTC. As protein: CATKEETQYF.

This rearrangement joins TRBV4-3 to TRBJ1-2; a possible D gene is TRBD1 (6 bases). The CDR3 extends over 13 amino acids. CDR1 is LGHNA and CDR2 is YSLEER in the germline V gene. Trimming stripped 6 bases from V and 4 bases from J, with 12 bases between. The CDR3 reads CASSPDRSYGYTF. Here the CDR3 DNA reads TGCGCCAGCAGTCCCGACAGGAGCTATGGCTACACCTTC.

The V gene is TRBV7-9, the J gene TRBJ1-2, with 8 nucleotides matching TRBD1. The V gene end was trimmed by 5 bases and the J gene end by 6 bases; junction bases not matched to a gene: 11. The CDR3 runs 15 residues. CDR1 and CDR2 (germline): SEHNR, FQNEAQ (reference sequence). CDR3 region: CASSTPGQDRDGYTF. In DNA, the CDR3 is TGTGCCAGCAGCACCCCGGGACAGGATAGGGATGGCTACACCTTC.

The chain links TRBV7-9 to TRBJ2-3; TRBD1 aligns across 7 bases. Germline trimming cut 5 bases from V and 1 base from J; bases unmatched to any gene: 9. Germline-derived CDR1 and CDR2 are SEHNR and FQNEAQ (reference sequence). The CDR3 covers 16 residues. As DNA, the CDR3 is TGTGCCAGCAGCGCCGGGGACAGCAGCGGCACAGATACGCAGTATTTT. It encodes CASSAGDSSGTDTQYF.

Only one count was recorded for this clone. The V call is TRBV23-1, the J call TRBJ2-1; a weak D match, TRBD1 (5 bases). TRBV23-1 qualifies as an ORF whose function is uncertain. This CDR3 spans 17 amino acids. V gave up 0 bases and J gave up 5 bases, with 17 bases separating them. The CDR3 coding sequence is TGCGCCAGCAGTCAATCCGAGGCTGGACACAATAACAATGAGCAGTTCTTC. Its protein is CASSQSEAGHNNNEQFF.

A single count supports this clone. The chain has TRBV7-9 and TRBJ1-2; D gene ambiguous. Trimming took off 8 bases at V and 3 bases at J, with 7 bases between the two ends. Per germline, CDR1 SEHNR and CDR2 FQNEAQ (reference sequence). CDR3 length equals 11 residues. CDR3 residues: CASARDYGYTF. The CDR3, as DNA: TGTGCCAGCGCCCGGGACTATGGCTACACCTTC.

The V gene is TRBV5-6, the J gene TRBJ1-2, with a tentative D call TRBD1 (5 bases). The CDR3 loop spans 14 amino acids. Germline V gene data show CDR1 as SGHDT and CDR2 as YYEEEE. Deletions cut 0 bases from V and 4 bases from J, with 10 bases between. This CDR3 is CASSLVGGTYGYTF. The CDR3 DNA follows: TGTGCCAGCAGCTTGGTCGGAGGGACCTATGGCTACACCTTC.

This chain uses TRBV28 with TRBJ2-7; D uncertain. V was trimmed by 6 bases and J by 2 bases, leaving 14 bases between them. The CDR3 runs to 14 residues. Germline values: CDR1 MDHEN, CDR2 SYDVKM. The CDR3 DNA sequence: TGTGCCAGCAGCCAAGATCGGGTTGCCTACGAGCAGTACTTC. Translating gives CASSQDRVAYEQYF.

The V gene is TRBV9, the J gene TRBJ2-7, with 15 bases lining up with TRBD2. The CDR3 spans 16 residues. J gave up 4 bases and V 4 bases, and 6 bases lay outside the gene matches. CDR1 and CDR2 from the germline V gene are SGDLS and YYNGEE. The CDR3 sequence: CASSPRTSGGVYEQYF. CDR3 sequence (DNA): TGTGCCAGCAGCCCAAGGACTAGCGGGGGGGTATACGAGCAGTACTTC.

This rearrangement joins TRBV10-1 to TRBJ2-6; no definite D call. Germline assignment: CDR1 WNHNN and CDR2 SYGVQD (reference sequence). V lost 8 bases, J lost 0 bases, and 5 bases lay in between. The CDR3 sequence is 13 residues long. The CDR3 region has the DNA TGCGCCAGCTCGCCCTCTGGGGCCAACGTCCTGACTTTC. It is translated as CASSPSGANVLTF.

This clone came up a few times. The DNA for the CDR3 is TGTGCCAGCAGTAGTACAGGCAATCAGCCCCAGCATTTT. It translates to CASSSTGNQPQHF. The rearrangement uses TRBV6-5 and TRBJ1-5; no clear D. Between the trimmed V and J ends, which lost 5 bases and 2 bases, there was a span of 7 bases. Germline CDR1 is MNHEY and CDR2 is SVGAGI. The CDR3 is 13 amino acids.

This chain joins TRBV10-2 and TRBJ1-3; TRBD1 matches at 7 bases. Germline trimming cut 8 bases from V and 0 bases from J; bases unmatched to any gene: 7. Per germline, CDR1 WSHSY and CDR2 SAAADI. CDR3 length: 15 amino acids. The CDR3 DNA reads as TGCGCCAGCTGGGAGGGGGCCTTCTCTGGAAACACCATATATTTT. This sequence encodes CASWEGAFSGNTIYF.

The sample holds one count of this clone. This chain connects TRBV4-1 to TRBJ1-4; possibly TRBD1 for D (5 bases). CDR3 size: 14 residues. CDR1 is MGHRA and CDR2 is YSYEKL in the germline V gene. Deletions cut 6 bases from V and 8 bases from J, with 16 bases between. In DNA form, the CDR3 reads TGCGCCAGCAGTGTGATGGGGGAGGGAGAAAAACTGTTTTTT. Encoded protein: CASSVMGEGEKLFF.

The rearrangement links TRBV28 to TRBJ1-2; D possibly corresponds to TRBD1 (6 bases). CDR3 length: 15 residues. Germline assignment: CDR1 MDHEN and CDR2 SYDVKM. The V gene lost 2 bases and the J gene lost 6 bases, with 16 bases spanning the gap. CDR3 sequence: CASSLPPTGPNGYTF. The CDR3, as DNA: TGTGCCAGCAGTTTACCCCCAACAGGGCCGAATGGCTACACCTTC.

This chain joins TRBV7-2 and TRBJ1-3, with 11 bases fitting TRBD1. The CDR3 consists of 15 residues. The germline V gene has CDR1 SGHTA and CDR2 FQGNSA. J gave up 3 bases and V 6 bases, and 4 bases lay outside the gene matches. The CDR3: CASSLDRGLGNTIYF. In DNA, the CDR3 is TGTGCCAGCAGTTTGGACAGGGGGCTTGGAAACACCATATATTTT.

DNA of the CDR3: TGCGCCAGCAGCTTGGCGGCTAGCGGGCACACAGATACGCAGTATTTT. Protein: CASSLAASGHTDTQYF. The V and J genes are TRBV5-1 and TRBJ2-3; TRBD2 aligns across 8 bases. V was pared by 0 bases and J by 2 bases, with 5 bases of the junction left unmatched. The germline gives CDR1 SGHRS, CDR2 YFSETQ. This CDR3 is built from 16 residues.

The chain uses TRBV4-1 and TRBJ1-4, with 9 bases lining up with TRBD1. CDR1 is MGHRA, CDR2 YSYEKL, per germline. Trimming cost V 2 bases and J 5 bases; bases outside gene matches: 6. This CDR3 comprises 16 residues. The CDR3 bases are TGCGCCAGCAGCCAACTTACCGGGACAGGGAATGAAAAACTGTTTTTT. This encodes CASSQLTGTGNEKLFF.

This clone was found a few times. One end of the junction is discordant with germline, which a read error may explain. CDR3 region: CASNEVGSAFYGYTF. The CDR3 nucleotides read TGTGCCAGCAATGAAGTTGGCAGTGCCTTCTATGGCTACACCTTC. The gene calls are TRBV6-1 and TRBJ1-2, with D uncertain. Germline CDR1 reads MNHNS; CDR2 reads SASEGT. This CDR3 has 15 amino acids.

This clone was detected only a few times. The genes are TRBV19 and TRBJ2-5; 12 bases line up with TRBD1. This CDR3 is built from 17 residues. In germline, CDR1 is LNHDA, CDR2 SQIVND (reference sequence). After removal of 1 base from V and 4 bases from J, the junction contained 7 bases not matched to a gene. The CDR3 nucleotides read TGTGCCAGTAGTATAGTCCCGGGACAGGGGGCGAGAGAGACCCAGTACTTC. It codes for CASSIVPGQGARETQYF. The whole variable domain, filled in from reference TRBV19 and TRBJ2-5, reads DGGITQSPKYLFRKEGQNVTLSCEQNLNHDAMYWYRQDPGQGLRLIYYSQIVNDFQKGDIAEGYSVSREKKESFPLTVTSAQKNPTAFYLCASSIVPGQGARETQYFGPGTRLLVL.

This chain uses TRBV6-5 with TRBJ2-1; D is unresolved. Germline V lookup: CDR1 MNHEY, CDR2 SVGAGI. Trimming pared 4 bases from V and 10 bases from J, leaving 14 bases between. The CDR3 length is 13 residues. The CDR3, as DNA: TGTGCCAGCAGTTCCTCCTTCGCACGGGAGCAGTTCTTC. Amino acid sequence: CASSSSFAREQFF.

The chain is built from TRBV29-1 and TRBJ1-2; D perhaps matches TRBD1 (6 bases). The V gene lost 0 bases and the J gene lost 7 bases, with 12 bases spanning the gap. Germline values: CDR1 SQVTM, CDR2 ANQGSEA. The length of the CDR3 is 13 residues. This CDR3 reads CSVEEQTQGGYTF. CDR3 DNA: TGCAGCGTTGAAGAACAAACACAGGGTGGCTACACCTTC.

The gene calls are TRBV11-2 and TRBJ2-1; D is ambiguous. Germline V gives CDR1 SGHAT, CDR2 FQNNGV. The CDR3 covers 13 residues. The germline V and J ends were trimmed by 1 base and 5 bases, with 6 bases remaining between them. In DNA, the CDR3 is TGTGCCAGCAGCTTAGGGACGAACAATGAGCAGTTCTTC. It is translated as CASSLGTNNEQFF.

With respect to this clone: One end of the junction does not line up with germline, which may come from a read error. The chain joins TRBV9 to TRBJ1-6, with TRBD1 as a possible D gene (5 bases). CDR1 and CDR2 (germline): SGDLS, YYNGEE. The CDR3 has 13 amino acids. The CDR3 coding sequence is TGTGCCAGCAGCGAAACAGGCTCATCACCCCCCCACTTT. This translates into CASSETGSSPPHF.

CDR3: CAISEQGLETQYF. The CDR3 DNA reads as TGTGCCATCAGTGAACAGGGGTTGGAGACCCAGTACTTC. This chain joins TRBV10-3 and TRBJ2-5, with TRBD1 matching over 7 bases. The J segment lost 5 bases and the V segment lost 3 bases, leaving 3 bases of the junction unmatched. In germline, CDR1 is ENHRY, CDR2 SYGVKD. This CDR3 region has 13 residues.

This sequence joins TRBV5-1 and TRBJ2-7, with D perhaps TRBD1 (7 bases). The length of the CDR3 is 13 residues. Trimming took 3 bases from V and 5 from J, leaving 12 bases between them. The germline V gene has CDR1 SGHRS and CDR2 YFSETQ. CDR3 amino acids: CASSSRGDNEQYF. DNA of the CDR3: TGCGCCAGCAGCTCCAGGGGGGACAACGAGCAGTACTTC.